The TCR beta chain described here comes from a study of T cell responses to AZD1222 COVID-19 vaccine. Study as a whole: Combined were second doses at about 4 or about 12 weeks. General observations from the study: The study found Spike-specific TCR breadth and depth rose after two AZD1222 doses. Unmutated variant regions reportedly attract nearly half of all spike-specific TCRs. Without day 14 samples, only post-peak T cell repertoires were studied.

On this clone: The antigen remains unidentified.

Clones were sequenced by immunoSEQ multiplex PCR, and TCRdb holds only the in-frame ones, with some missing. The data show approximately 27,000 clones, 75% to 90% seen once. Germline V CDR1 and CDR2: SGHTA, FQGNSA. The V gene lost 4 bases and the J gene lost 5 bases, with 8 bases spanning the gap. The CDR3 extends over 13 amino acids. This clonotype was sampled from an adult in good health. The source material was peripheral blood, sampled on day 0 of AZD1222 vaccination. The chain uses TRBV7-2 and TRBJ2-2; D may be TRBD1 (5 bases). CDR3: CASSYPGTGELFF. The CDR3 region has the DNA TGTGCCAGCAGCTACCCAGGGACCGGGGAGCTGTTTTTT.